These 29 T cell receptor beta chains share one sample of origin, sequenced in a study of CD8+CD57+ T cells in acquired aplastic anemia. Profiles of TCR beta VDJ and CDR3 were generated from a genomic DNA template. TCRdb processed the reads anew with MiXCR; each CDR3 protein has one entry. The sample records roughly 170,000 distinct CDR3 sequences, nearly 50% being singletons. Patients selected for sequencing had displayed CD8+CD57+ cell expansion by flow cytometry. The sample was sorted CD4+, CD8+, or CD8+CD57+ T cells (not recorded which) from PBMCs. These receptors came from a human donor with aplastic anemia.

This clonotype was detected only once. The chain combines TRBV19 with TRBJ2-3; D is uncertain. V lost 5 bases and J lost 3, with 9 bases in between. There are 13 residues in the CDR3. Germline V gene lookup returns CDR1 LNHDA and CDR2 SQIVND (reference sequence). CDR3 residues: CASSGAITDTQYF. CDR3 nucleotides: TGTGCCAGTAGTGGAGCCATTACAGATACGCAGTATTTT.

Points on this clonotype: At one end the junction does not follow the germline gene, possibly because of a read error. The chain employs TRBV7-7 and TRBJ2-7, with D uncertain. This CDR3 has 16 residues. Germline V gene lookup returns CDR1 SSHAT and CDR2 FNYEAQ (reference sequence). CDR3 DNA sequence: TGTGCTAGCAGCCAGAGCCCTCTACGGATAGGCTACGAGCAGTACTTC. It translates to CASSQSPLRIGYEQYF.

The V gene is TRBV20-1, the J gene TRBJ2-5, with 8 bases that match TRBD2. J lost 5 bases, V lost 6 bases, and 11 bases had no gene match. Germline V lookup: CDR1 DFQATT, CDR2 SNEGSKA (reference sequence). This CDR3 region has 14 residues. In DNA form, the CDR3 reads TGCAGTGCATCCGGTGGCGGGGGGATGGAGACCCAGTACTTC. Amino acids: CSASGGGGMETQYF.

The V gene is TRBV2, the J gene TRBJ2-7; D may correspond to TRBD1 or TRBD2 (6 bases each). Germline loops: CDR1 SNHLY, CDR2 FYNNEI. The V end lost 7 bases, the J end lost 2 bases, and 12 bases lay between the germline ends. CDR3 length: 13 residues. CDR3 in amino acids: CASTGGLTYEQYF. DNA for the CDR3: TGTGCCAGCACCGGGGGCTTGACCTACGAGCAGTACTTC. Combining the CDR3 with reference TRBV2 and TRBJ2-7 gives the whole variable domain EPEVTQTPSHQVTQMGQEVILRCVPISNHLYFYWYRQILGQKVEFLVSFYNNEISEKSEIFDDQFSVERPDGSNFTLKIRSTKLEDSAMYFCASTGGLTYEQYFGPGTRLTVT.

The V gene is TRBV24-1, the J gene TRBJ2-1; TRBD2 aligns across 10 bases. Germline values: CDR1 KGHDR, CDR2 SFDVKD. The CDR3 is 17 residues long. V trimming: 4 bases; J trimming: 0 bases; junction bases outside the gene matches: 5. The CDR3 DNA reads as TGTGCCACCAGTGACCCTACTAGCGGGGTCTCCTACAATGAGCAGTTCTTC. Protein sequence: CATSDPTSGVSYNEQFF.

This clonotype was seen ten or more times. The V and J genes are TRBV7-8 and TRBJ1-6; D unresolved. Germline V gene lookup returns CDR1 SGHVS and CDR2 FQNEAQ. CDR3 size: 13 residues. Trimming removed 6 bases at V and 4 bases at J, with 7 bases between. CDR3 bases: TGTGCCAGCAGGGCGGGTTATAATTCACCCCTCCACTTT. Amino acids: CASRAGYNSPLHF.

The chain carries TRBV9 and TRBJ2-5; 8 nucleotides match TRBD2. This CDR3 has 14 amino acids. With V trimmed by 4 bases and J by 5 bases, 7 bases remained unmatched. Germline assignment: CDR1 SGDLS and CDR2 YYNGEE. The CDR3 protein is CASSLTGGGETQYF. The CDR3 DNA reads TGTGCCAGCAGCTTAACTGGCGGGGGGGAGACCCAGTACTTC.

Of note for this clonotype: With a much larger clone just one base away, this may be a read error. The J gene is TRBJ2-3, the V gene TRBV10-3, with TRBD1 matching 9 bases. Germline values: CDR1 ENHRY, CDR2 SYGVKD. The V segment lost 11 bases and the J segment 7 bases; nucleotides outside the gene matches: 22. This CDR3 has 17 residues. The CDR3 sequence is CAGSEAAIQGARYTQYF. The CDR3, as DNA: TGTGCCGGCAGTGAAGCGGCGATACAGGGGGCGCGATATACGCAGTATTTT.

V usage is TRBV2 and J usage is TRBJ1-3; D ambiguous. The length of the CDR3 is 15 residues. Trimming cost V 4 bases and J 0 bases, with 10 bases left between them. Germline CDR1 and CDR2: SNHLY and FYNNEI. The CDR3 reads CASSGTGGSGNTIYF. The CDR3 DNA is TGTGCCAGCAGTGGGACGGGTGGCTCTGGAAACACCATATATTTT.

The chain uses TRBV29-1 and TRBJ1-2; unclear D gene. The CDR3 runs to 13 residues. CDR1 and CDR2 (germline): SQVTM, ANQGSEA. V shed 3 bases and J shed 0 bases, with 8 bases lying between them. CDR3 nucleotides: TGCAGCGTTGAGATTGCGTCTAACTATGGCTACACCTTC. It is translated as CSVEIASNYGYTF.

The chain employs TRBV24-1 and TRBJ1-2; 7 bases map to TRBD1. Germline assignment: CDR1 KGHDR and CDR2 SFDVKD. V dropped 5 bases and J dropped 4; count of bases not matched to a gene: 3. The CDR3 consists of 13 residues. CDR3 sequence (DNA): TGTGCCACCAGTGCCAGGGGGAGCTATGGCTACACCTTC. This encodes CATSARGSYGYTF.

This clonotype occurred many times. The chain's CDR3 is CASSLRVGSYNEQFF. The CDR3 DNA is TGTGCCAGCAGCTTAAGAGTAGGGAGCTACAATGAGCAGTTCTTC. The rearrangement joins TRBV7-9 to TRBJ2-1; TRBD2 might be the D (5 bases). Trimming shortened V by 2 bases and J by 3 bases, and 11 bases separated the two germline ends. The germline gives CDR1 SEHNR, CDR2 FQNEAQ (reference sequence). The CDR3 runs 15 residues.

The chain couples TRBV6-5 to TRBJ2-3; D remains unclear. The length of the CDR3 is 12 residues. V was trimmed by 2 bases and J by 3 bases, leaving 3 bases between them. Germline V CDR1 and CDR2: MNHEY, SVGAGI. The CDR3 here is CASSYDTDTQYF. The DNA for the CDR3 is TGTGCCAGCAGTTACGATACAGATACGCAGTATTTT.

V is TRBV19 and J is TRBJ1-2, with D uncertain. Germline lookup yields CDR1 LNHDA and CDR2 SQIVND (reference sequence). V lost 5 bases and J lost 2, with 15 bases in between. CDR3 length equals 15 residues. The CDR3 DNA is TGTGCCAGTAGTGTGCAGTCCGACAACAACTATGGCTACACCTTC. Translating it yields CASSVQSDNNYGYTF.

This clonotype was observed many times. The J gene is TRBJ2-2, the V gene TRBV7-2, with TRBD1 identical over 7 bases. J lost 8 bases, V lost 5 bases, and 8 bases had no gene match. The germline V gene has CDR1 SGHTA and CDR2 FQGNSA. The CDR3 sequence is 14 residues long. This chain's CDR3 is CASSPRTGSGELFF. The DNA for the CDR3 is TGTGCCAGCAGCCCACGGACAGGATCTGGGGAGCTGTTTTTT.

The CDR3 coding sequence is TGTGCCAGCAGCCGCAGGGAGACTTACGAGCAGTACTTC. This sequence encodes CASSRRETYEQYF. The J gene is TRBJ2-7, the V gene TRBV7-2; D could derive from TRBD1 or TRBD2 (5 bases each). V dropped 5 bases and J dropped 4 bases, with 12 bases sitting between them. Germline CDR1 reads SGHTA; CDR2 reads FQGNSA. The CDR3 is 13 amino acids.

A remark on this clonotype: A much larger clonotype is one base distant, so this may be a read error. The V and J genes are TRBV12-3 or TRBV12-4 and TRBJ2-7; 10 nucleotides align to TRBD2. The ends lost 6 bases at V and 7 bases at J; junction bases unmatched: 15. The CDR3 sequence is 16 residues long. This CDR3 is CASSPSIAGGYNEQYF. The CDR3 DNA sequence: TGTGCCAGCAGCCCTAGTATAGCGGGGGGTTACAATGAGCAGTACTTC.

The chain links TRBV19 to TRBJ2-7; D assignment may be TRBD1 or TRBD2 (5 bases each). CDR3 size: 15 residues. Germline CDR1 reads LNHDA; CDR2 reads SQIVND (reference sequence). The V end lost 1 base, the J end lost 3 bases, and 13 bases lay between the germline ends. CDR3 in DNA: TGTGCCAGTAGTATAGGGACGGGGCCGGGCTACGAGCAGTACTTC. It yields the protein CASSIGTGPGYEQYF.

This clonotype has at least ten counts. The chain carries TRBV11-3 and TRBJ2-7; possibly TRBD2 for D (5 bases). This CDR3 is 12 amino acids long. Looked up from germline, CDR1 is SGHNT and CDR2 is YENEEA. Trimming cost V 11 bases and J 2 bases, with 13 bases left between them. Here the CDR3 DNA reads TGTGCCCGTCTCGAGGGAACCTACGAGCAGTACTTC. Amino acid sequence: CARLEGTYEQYF.

The rearrangement joins TRBV27 to TRBJ2-1, with TRBD2 identical over 7 bases. Germline loops: CDR1 MNHEY, CDR2 SMNVEV (reference sequence). J was trimmed by 9 bases and V by 8 bases; bases with no gene match: 7. This CDR3 contains 12 residues. In DNA form, the CDR3 reads TGTGCCAGCTGGGAGGGACGAAGTGAGCAGTTCTTC. It is translated as CASWEGRSEQFF.

This clonotype was seen many times. This chain connects TRBV5-5 to TRBJ1-2; D not certain. Germline V CDR1 and CDR2: SGHKS, YYEKEE (reference sequence). Trimming took off 4 bases at V and 0 bases at J, with 13 bases between the two ends. This CDR3 comprises 15 residues. CDR3: CASSLDAGTNYGYTF. As DNA, the CDR3 is TGTGCCAGCAGCCTGGACGCAGGAACTAACTATGGCTACACCTTC.

V gene TRBV20-1 combines with J gene TRBJ2-4; unclear D gene. The V gene lost 5 bases and the J gene lost 6 bases, with 8 bases spanning the gap. The CDR3 length is 11 residues. CDR1 is DFQATT, CDR2 SNEGSKA, per germline (reference sequence). CDR3 in amino acids: CSAPLTNIQYF. In DNA, the CDR3 is TGCAGTGCTCCCCTAACAAACATTCAGTACTTC.

About this clonotype itself: A much larger clone differs by one base, so this may be a read error. The chain joins TRBV20-1 to TRBJ1-3; possibly TRBD1 for D (5 bases). CDR1 is DFQATT, CDR2 SNEGSKA, per germline (reference sequence). The CDR3 is 13 residues long. CDR3 DNA sequence: TGCAGTGCTATTTTCGGGGCTGGAAGCACCATATATTTT. Its translation is CSAIFGAGSTIYF.

The gene calls are TRBV29-1 and TRBJ1-3; D ambiguous. The CDR3 sequence is 15 residues long. Trimming left V 6 bases short and J 3 bases short, with 18 bases between. Germline V gene lookup returns CDR1 SQVTM and CDR2 ANQGSEA. The CDR3 spells CSVAWEPRDGNTIYF. As DNA, the CDR3 is TGCAGCGTAGCCTGGGAACCTCGAGATGGAAACACCATATATTTT.

The V gene is TRBV11-2, the J gene TRBJ2-3; 9 nucleotides line up with TRBD2. The CDR3 is made up of 17 amino acids. The J segment lost 0 bases and the V segment lost 3 bases, leaving 7 bases of the junction unmatched. Germline lookup yields CDR1 SGHAT and CDR2 FQNNGV. In nucleotides, the CDR3 is TGTGCCAGCAGCTTGTTTGGGCTAGCGGGGAGCACAGATACGCAGTATTTT. Translated: CASSLFGLAGSTDTQYF.

This clonotype occurred once. The chain uses TRBV6-1 and TRBJ2-7; 8 bases align to TRBD1. The closer fit of TRBJ2-5 to the DNA end suggests the J call may be wrong. The CDR3 covers 13 residues. In germline, CDR1 is MNHNS, CDR2 SASEGT. CDR3: CASNVQGEETQYF. CDR3 nucleotides: TGTGCCAGCAATGTACAGGGGGAAGAGACCCAGTACTTC.

This rearrangement joins TRBV24-1 to TRBJ2-7; 8 bases map to TRBD2. The CDR3 length is 16 residues. Looked up from germline, CDR1 is KGHDR and CDR2 is SFDVKD. V was pared by 3 bases and J by 7 bases, with 13 bases of the junction left unmatched. Here the CDR3 DNA reads TGTGCCACCAGTGATCCATCCGTGGCGGGGGGATGGGAGCAGTACTTC. Translated, it gives CATSDPSVAGGWEQYF.

To note about this clonotype: Germline and junction disagree at one end, which may indicate a read error. The chain carries TRBV7-8 and TRBJ2-5; 8 nucleotides align to TRBD1. The CDR3 is 12 residues long. The V gene's germline CDR1 is SGHVS and CDR2 FQNEAQ. Here the CDR3 DNA reads TGCGCCAGCAGCGGACAGGGCGAGACCCAGTACTTC. Amino acids: CASSGQGETQYF.

V usage is TRBV7-9 and J usage is TRBJ2-7; D uncertain. V lost 1 base, J lost 3 bases, and 7 bases lay in between. This CDR3 spans 13 amino acids. Germline assignment: CDR1 SEHNR and CDR2 FQNEAQ (reference sequence). The CDR3 is CASSLEQLYEQYF. Written as DNA, the CDR3 is TGTGCCAGCAGCTTAGAACAGCTCTACGAGCAGTACTTC.